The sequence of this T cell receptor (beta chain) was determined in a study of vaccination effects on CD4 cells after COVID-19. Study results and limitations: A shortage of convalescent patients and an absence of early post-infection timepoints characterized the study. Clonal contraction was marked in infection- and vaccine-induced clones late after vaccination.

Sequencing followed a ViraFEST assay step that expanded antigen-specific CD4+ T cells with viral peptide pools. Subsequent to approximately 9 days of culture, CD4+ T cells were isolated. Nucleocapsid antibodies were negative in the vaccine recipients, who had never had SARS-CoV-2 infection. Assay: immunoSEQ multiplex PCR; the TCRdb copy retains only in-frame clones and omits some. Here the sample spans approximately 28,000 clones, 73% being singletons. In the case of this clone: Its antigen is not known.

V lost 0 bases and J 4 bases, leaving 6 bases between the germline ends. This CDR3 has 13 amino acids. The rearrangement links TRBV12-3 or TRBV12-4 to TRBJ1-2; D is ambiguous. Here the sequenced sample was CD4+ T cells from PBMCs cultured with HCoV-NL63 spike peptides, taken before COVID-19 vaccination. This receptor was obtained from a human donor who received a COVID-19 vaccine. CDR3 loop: CASSLAGPYGYTF. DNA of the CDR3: TGTGCCAGCAGTTTAGCAGGCCCCTATGGCTACACCTTC.